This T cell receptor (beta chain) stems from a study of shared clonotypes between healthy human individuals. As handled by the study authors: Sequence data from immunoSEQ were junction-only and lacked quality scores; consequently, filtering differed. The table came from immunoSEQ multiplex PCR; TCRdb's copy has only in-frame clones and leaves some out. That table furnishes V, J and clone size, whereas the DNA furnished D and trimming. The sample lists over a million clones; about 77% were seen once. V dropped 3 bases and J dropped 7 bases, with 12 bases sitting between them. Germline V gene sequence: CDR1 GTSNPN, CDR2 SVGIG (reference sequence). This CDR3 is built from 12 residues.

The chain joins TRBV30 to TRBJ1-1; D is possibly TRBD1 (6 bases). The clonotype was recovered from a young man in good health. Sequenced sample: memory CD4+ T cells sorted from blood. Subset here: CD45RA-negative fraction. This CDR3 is CAWRQTGSEAFF. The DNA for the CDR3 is TGTGCCTGGAGGCAAACAGGGAGTGAAGCTTTCTTT.